These 26 T cell receptor beta chains were all obtained from the same sample, sequenced in a study of T cells after yellow fever vaccination. Via MiXCR, TCRdb re-called the 5' RACE reads, giving one row per CDR3 protein. Here the sample spans a few hundred thousand distinct CDR3 sequences, almost 4% being singletons. The specimen comprised PBMCs, sampled 5 days after the yellow fever booster vaccination. The receptors were gathered from a man between 18 and 35 years old who received the YFV17D yellow fever vaccine.

This clonotype showed up just a few times. The chain couples TRBV4-3 to TRBJ2-3, with TRBD1 matching 11 bases. J lost 5 bases, V lost 4 bases, and 8 bases had no gene match. Germline CDR1 LGHNA, CDR2 YSLEER. The CDR3 has 16 residues. CDR3 loop: CASSPSADRGQDTQYF. The CDR3 DNA follows: TGCGCCAGCAGCCCTTCGGCGGACAGGGGGCAAGATACGCAGTATTTT.

This clonotype has ten or more counts. The chain is built from TRBV6-1 and TRBJ2-3; possible D gene TRBD2, 5 bases. Per germline, CDR1 MNHNS and CDR2 SASEGT. V lost 1 base to trimming and J lost 4 bases, with 12 bases between them. This CDR3 is 15 amino acids long. The CDR3: CASSEGPTGADTQYF. For the CDR3, the DNA is TGTGCCAGCAGTGAAGGCCCTACCGGGGCAGATACGCAGTATTTT.

This clonotype was seen a few times. The V gene is TRBV6-2 or TRBV6-3, the J gene TRBJ2-1; tentative D call: TRBD1 (6 bases). Germline assignment: CDR1 MNHEY and CDR2 SVGEGT. The V and J ends lost 6 bases and 0 bases respectively, with 18 bases between them. CDR3 length: 17 amino acids. CDR3 sequence: CASRTGYDLSSYNEQFF. The CDR3, as DNA: TGTGCCAGCAGAACAGGGTACGATCTTAGCTCCTACAATGAGCAGTTCTTC.

This clonotype has more than one count but fewer than ten. The V gene is TRBV20-1, the J gene TRBJ1-1; D possibly corresponds to TRBD1 (5 bases). This CDR3 is 15 amino acids long. The V and J ends lost 6 bases and 0 bases respectively, with 17 bases between them. The V gene's germline CDR1 is DFQATT and CDR2 SNEGSKA (reference sequence). CDR3 loop: CSAPSAGFMNTEAFF. The CDR3 nucleotides read TGCAGTGCGCCTAGCGCAGGGTTCATGAACACTGAAGCTTTCTTT.

The chain is built from TRBV7-9 and TRBJ2-7, with D possibly being TRBD1 (5 bases). The length of the CDR3 is 14 residues. Germline V gives CDR1 SEHNR, CDR2 FQNEAQ (reference sequence). V dropped 5 bases and J dropped 4 bases, with 15 bases sitting between them. The CDR3 spells CASSGDSGWYEQYF. CDR3 bases: TGTGCCAGCAGCGGAGACAGTGGGTGGTACGAGCAGTACTTC.

The chain couples TRBV7-2 to TRBJ2-1, with TRBD2 identical over 8 bases. The CDR3 sequence is 15 residues long. The V gene's germline CDR1 is SGHTA and CDR2 FQGNSA. J lost 7 bases, V lost 5 bases, and 10 bases had no gene match. This CDR3 is CASSPRGGGRNEQFF. As DNA, the CDR3 is TGTGCCAGCAGCCCCCGGGGGGGCGGGCGGAATGAGCAGTTCTTC.

This clonotype was seen repeatedly, ten times or more. V gene TRBV6-5 combines with J gene TRBJ1-6; 7 bases match TRBD1. Germline V lookup: CDR1 MNHEY, CDR2 SVGAGI. CDR3 length: 14 amino acids. Losses at the gene ends were 3 bases for V and 9 bases for J; bases not matched to a gene: 5. The CDR3 sequence: CASSYGQGGSPLHF. CDR3 nucleotide sequence: TGTGCCAGCAGTTATGGGCAGGGGGGTTCACCCCTCCACTTT.

The chain uses TRBV18 and TRBJ2-1, with 8 positions matching TRBD2. Trimming at V came to 3 bases and at J to 3 bases, leaving 10 bases not matched to a gene. CDR1 is KGHSH and CDR2 is LQKENI in the germline V gene. This CDR3 spans 17 amino acids. CDR3 bases: TGTGCCAGCTCACCTATGGACGGGGGGGCCGGCTACAATGAGCAGTTCTTC. This gives the protein CASSPMDGGAGYNEQFF.

The chain employs TRBV7-9 and TRBJ2-3, with D unclear. Trimming took 5 bases from V and 8 from J, leaving 17 bases between them. CDR1 is SEHNR and CDR2 is FQNEAQ in the germline V gene (reference sequence). The CDR3 is made up of 14 amino acids. The CDR3 loop reads CASSPTATLSTQYF. In DNA, the CDR3 is TGTGCCAGCAGCCCCACTGCGACCTTGAGTACGCAGTATTTT.

V gene TRBV12-3 or TRBV12-4 combines with J gene TRBJ2-2; 8 bases agree with TRBD2. This CDR3 is 14 amino acids long. The junction had 8 bases not matched to a gene; V was cut back by 8 bases and J by 6 bases. CDR3 DNA sequence: TGTGCCAGCCGACCGGGGGGGGTCTCCGGGGAGCTGTTTTTT. Amino acid sequence: CASRPGGVSGELFF.

This clonotype was seen ten or more times. The V gene is TRBV5-1, the J gene TRBJ2-1, with 13 positions matching TRBD2. Germline CDR1 and CDR2: SGHRS and YFSETQ. V dropped 4 bases and J dropped 6; count of bases not matched to a gene: 4. CDR3 length: 15 amino acids. The CDR3: CASSPTSGGTNEQFF. The CDR3 DNA reads as TGCGCCAGCAGCCCGACTAGCGGGGGGACCAATGAGCAGTTCTTC. Full variable domain (outside the CDR3, taken from reference TRBV5-1 and TRBJ2-1): KAGVTQTPRYLIKTRGQQVTLSCSPISGHRSVSWYQQTPGQGLQFLFEYFSETQRNKGNFPGRFSGRQFSNSRSEMNVSTLELGDSALYLCASSPTSGGTNEQFFGPGTRLTVL.

This clonotype was recorded at least ten times. The rearrangement joins TRBV7-6 to TRBJ2-7; D remains ambiguous. Trimming pared 8 bases from V and 2 bases from J, leaving 13 bases between. CDR1 and CDR2 from the germline V gene are SGHVS and FNYEAQ. This CDR3 region has 13 residues. CDR3 sequence reads: CASSPSAAYEQYF. DNA of the CDR3: TGTGCCAGCTCCCCCTCTGCGGCCTACGAGCAGTACTTC.

This clonotype was detected only a few times. This rearrangement joins TRBV5-4 to TRBJ2-5; D may match TRBD1 or TRBD2 (5 bases each). Trimming took off 1 base at V and 5 bases at J, with 12 bases between the two ends. The CDR3 has 14 residues. Germline assignment: CDR1 SGHNT and CDR2 YYREEE (reference sequence). CDR3 sequence: CASSLQVGAETQYF. The CDR3 nucleotides read TGTGCCAGCAGCTTGCAGGTCGGGGCGGAGACCCAGTACTTC.

As DNA, the CDR3 is TGCGCCAGCAGCGCCGCAGGGGCCCCCTACGAGCAGTACTTC. The encoded protein is CASSAAGAPYEQYF. The chain recombines TRBV5-1 with TRBJ2-7, with TRBD1 as a possible D gene (6 bases). V was trimmed by 4 bases and J by 2 bases, leaving 13 bases between them. The CDR3 is made up of 14 amino acids. The germline CDR1 and CDR2 sequences are SGHRS and YFSETQ.

Ten or more counts support this clonotype. The V gene is TRBV20-1, the J gene TRBJ1-1, with no clear D. This CDR3 spans 12 amino acids. The germline CDR1 and CDR2 sequences are DFQATT and SNEGSKA (reference sequence). V shed 4 bases and J shed 6 bases, with 12 bases lying between them. CDR3 region: CSAMYPSPEAFF. In nucleotides, the CDR3 is TGCAGTGCTATGTACCCCAGTCCTGAAGCTTTCTTT.

This clonotype was counted a few times. This chain connects TRBV7-3 to TRBJ2-1; possible D gene TRBD1, 5 bases. V lost 2 bases and J 2 bases, leaving 10 bases between the germline ends. Per the germline V gene, CDR1 is SGHTA and CDR2 is FQGTGA. CDR3 size: 15 residues. CDR3 loop: CASSLGLGAYNEQFF. CDR3 DNA: TGTGCCAGCAGCTTAGGGCTAGGGGCCTACAATGAGCAGTTCTTC.

At least ten counts were recorded for this clonotype. The chain combines TRBV6-6 with TRBJ2-7; the D gene is possibly TRBD1 (6 bases). Germline V lookup: CDR1 MNHNY, CDR2 SVGAGI (reference sequence). The CDR3 is made up of 15 amino acids. The V and J ends lost 7 bases and 2 bases respectively, with 18 bases between them. In DNA, the CDR3 is TGTGCCAGCAATAACAGGGCATCCCCACCCTACGAGCAGTACGTC. It translates to CASNNRASPPYEQYV.

This clonotype was seen more than once but under ten times. The chain joins TRBV28 to TRBJ2-4, with 7 bases matching TRBD2. The CDR3 runs to 15 residues. Unmatched junction bases numbered 6, after V lost 4 bases and J lost 3 bases. The germline gives CDR1 MDHEN, CDR2 SYDVKM. The CDR3: CASSSGSGGKNIQYF. In nucleotides, the CDR3 is TGTGCCAGCAGTTCGGGTTCGGGGGGCAAAAACATTCAGTACTTC.

This clonotype has only a few counts. The rearrangement uses TRBV5-8 and TRBJ1-1; D gene ambiguous. This CDR3 has 13 amino acids. Germline CDR1 and CDR2: SGHTS and YDEGEE. Trimming removed 7 bases from V and 5 bases from J, with 15 bases in between. This chain's CDR3 is CASGFPPWTEAFF. The CDR3 DNA reads as TGTGCCAGCGGTTTCCCCCCTTGGACTGAAGCTTTCTTT.

This clonotype was found a few times. The chain is built from TRBV15 and TRBJ2-6, with 7 bases lining up with TRBD1. The CDR3 covers 18 residues. J was trimmed by 0 bases and V by 0 bases; bases with no gene match: 5. From germline, CDR1 is LNHNV and CDR2 YYDKDF (reference sequence). The DNA of the CDR3 is TGTGCCACCAGCAGAGATAACAGGGGTCCCTCTGGGGCCAACGTCCTGACTTTC. Residues: CATSRDNRGPSGANVLTF.

The chain uses TRBV15 and TRBJ1-1; unclear D gene. Germline values: CDR1 LNHNV, CDR2 YYDKDF (reference sequence). V lost 3 bases, J lost 1 base, and 12 bases lay in between. This CDR3 spans 15 amino acids. DNA of the CDR3: TGTGCCACCAGCAGGGAATGGCAGACGAACACTGAAGCTTTCTTT. It yields the protein CATSREWQTNTEAFF.

The genes are TRBV12-3 or TRBV12-4 and TRBJ2-5; no clear D gene. CDR3 size: 14 residues. V lost 5 bases and J lost 5, with 15 bases in between. In DNA form, the CDR3 reads TGTGCCAGCAGTATTTCGCTCGACCGGGAGACCCAGTACTTC. Protein: CASSISLDRETQYF.

This clonotype was observed a few times. The J gene is TRBJ1-4, the V gene TRBV5-1, with D perhaps matching TRBD1 (6 bases). Looked up from germline, CDR1 is SGHRS and CDR2 is YFSETQ. CDR3 length equals 17 residues. V was shortened by 1 base and J by 3 bases, with 16 bases between the two germline ends. CDR3 region: CASSLRGRGDPNEKLFF. The CDR3 DNA sequence: TGCGCCAGCAGCTTGAGGGGCAGGGGAGACCCTAATGAAAAACTGTTTTTT.

This clonotype appeared a few times. The V and J genes are TRBV5-1 and TRBJ2-7; 7 positions match TRBD1. Germline trimming cut 4 bases from V and 6 bases from J; bases unmatched to any gene: 7. CDR3 size: 13 residues. Germline V CDR1 and CDR2: SGHRS, YFSETQ. The CDR3 spells CASSRSWDSEQYF. The CDR3, as DNA: TGCGCCAGCAGCAGGTCTTGGGACAGCGAGCAGTACTTC.

The chain joins TRBV7-2 to TRBJ1-5; the D is unclear. Trimming removed 1 base at V and 2 bases at J, with 9 bases between. The CDR3 sequence is 15 residues long. Germline assignment: CDR1 SGHTA and CDR2 FQGNSA. The CDR3 loop is CASSLELSGNQPQHF. CDR3 sequence (DNA): TGTGCCAGCAGCTTAGAGCTCAGCGGCAATCAGCCCCAGCATTTT.

The sample holds many counts of this clonotype. The CDR3 spells CASSPLTGELFF. In DNA, the CDR3 is TGTGCCAGCAGTCCACTCACCGGGGAGCTGTTTTTT. The rearrangement uses TRBV12-3 or TRBV12-4 and TRBJ2-2; D is uncertain. The CDR3 is 12 residues long. V dropped 5 bases and J dropped 4 bases, with 5 bases sitting between them.